These 17 T cell receptor beta chains were all obtained from the same sample, sequenced in a study of T cell responses to AZD1222 COVID-19 vaccine (dated by TCRdb to the early 2020s). The protocol used for the library was the immunoSEQ multiplex PCR assay. As stored in TCRdb, this immuneACCESS dataset retains in-frame rearrangements with V and J assigned. A fraction of the clones does not appear; measured against another copy, unresolved V genes explain less than half of the discrepancy, and the remainder lacks a known reason. For this sample the table gives approximately 120,000 clones, of which about 87% were detected only once. Of the sample, around 10% is held by the ten largest clones. The sample's time point, from its label and the paper: baseline before first vaccination. The material sequenced was peripheral blood, taken on day 0 of AZD1222 vaccination. These receptors all come from an adult in good health.

This clone was picked up one time. Within the sample, other DNA sequences also encode this same CDR3. The chain recombines TRBV30 with TRBJ1-1, with D unresolved. The CDR3 is made up of 12 amino acids. V lost 0 bases and J lost 2, with 4 bases in between. From germline, CDR1 is GTSNPN and CDR2 SVGIG (reference sequence). The CDR3 DNA follows: TGTGCCTGGAGTGTGGGTAACACTGAAGCTTTCTTT. Translated, it gives CAWSVGNTEAFF.

The rearrangement links TRBV29-1 to TRBJ2-7; D gene uncertain. Germline CDR1 reads SQVTM; CDR2 reads ANQGSEA. CDR3 length: 11 amino acids. The ends were cut back, 4 bases at V and 3 bases at J, with 7 bases in the middle. CDR3 amino acids: CSVGSLYEQYF. The CDR3 coding sequence is TGCAGCGTTGGATCTCTCTACGAGCAGTACTTC.

The CDR3 is CASTTTGQGARTGANVLTF. Here the CDR3 DNA reads TGTGCCAGCACGACAACCGGACAGGGGGCTAGAACTGGGGCCAACGTCCTGACTTTC. The chain joins TRBV11-2 to TRBJ2-6; 11 bases are shared with TRBD1. CDR3 size: 19 residues. CDR1 and CDR2 (germline): SGHAT, FQNNGV. With 7 bases clipped from V and 2 bases from J, the junction kept 13 bases outside the gene matches.

The chain links TRBV5-8 to TRBJ1-3; D is unclear. CDR1 is SGHTS and CDR2 is YDEGEE in the germline V gene. Trimming shortened V by 1 base and J by 0 bases, and 8 bases separated the two germline ends. The CDR3 consists of 15 residues. The CDR3 nucleotides read TGTGCCAGCAGCTTGTACCGCCGCTCTGGAAACACCATATATTTT. Encoded protein: CASSLYRRSGNTIYF.

This rearrangement joins TRBV7-2 to TRBJ1-2; 7 bases agree with TRBD1. The CDR3 is 16 residues long. J was trimmed by 4 bases and V by 4 bases; bases with no gene match: 12. The V gene's germline CDR1 is SGHTA and CDR2 FQGNSA. Here the CDR3 DNA reads TGTGCCAGCAGCTCACAGACAGGGAAATTTCTCTATGGCTACACCTTC. It translates to CASSSQTGKFLYGYTF.

This chain uses TRBV6-5 with TRBJ2-2; D is unclear. CDR1 is MNHEY, CDR2 SVGAGI, per germline. The V gene lost 6 bases and the J gene lost 4 bases, with 9 bases spanning the gap. This CDR3 is built from 13 residues. The CDR3 region is CASRIKSTGELFF. The CDR3 DNA follows: TGTGCCAGCAGGATTAAGAGCACCGGGGAGCTGTTTTTT.

In this sample, this clone turned up once. The chain combines TRBV14 with TRBJ2-5; D unresolved. V shed 5 bases and J shed 6 bases, with 19 bases lying between them. The germline gives CDR1 SGHDN, CDR2 FVKESK. The CDR3 length is 15 residues. CDR3 DNA sequence: TGTGCCAGCAGCGTCCAATCTGTCGGGTCGAAGACCCAGTACTTC. It yields the protein CASSVQSVGSKTQYF.

This rearrangement joins TRBV6-5 to TRBJ2-7; TRBD2 is a possible D gene (6 bases). Germline V gene sequence: CDR1 MNHEY, CDR2 SVGAGI. Trimming shortened V by 8 bases and J by 3 bases, and 20 bases separated the two germline ends. The CDR3 totals 15 residues. In DNA, the CDR3 is TGTGCCAGCCGGCCTTGGGGGGAACCCGACTACGAGCAGTACTTC. Amino acids: CASRPWGEPDYEQYF.

The chain combines TRBV9 with TRBJ2-2; no reliable D call. CDR1 is SGDLS, CDR2 YYNGEE, per germline. Deletions cut 0 bases from V and 2 bases from J, with 5 bases between. This CDR3 is 14 amino acids long. CDR3 loop: CASSVDVNTGELFF. The DNA of the CDR3 is TGTGCCAGCAGCGTAGATGTCAACACCGGGGAGCTGTTTTTT.

The chain combines TRBV29-1 with TRBJ2-7; D could derive from TRBD1 or TRBD2 (5 bases each). Germline loops: CDR1 SQVTM, CDR2 ANQGSEA. Trimming removed 3 bases from V and 6 bases from J, with 12 bases in between. This CDR3 spans 12 amino acids. CDR3 bases: TGCAGCGTTGATGGGGGAAATCGCGAGCAGTACTTC. Translation: CSVDGGNREQYF.

Of note for this clone: Other nucleotide sequences from this sample produce the same CDR3. This chain uses TRBV19 with TRBJ1-5, with 10 bases matching TRBD1. The germline V gene encodes CDR1 LNHDA and CDR2 SQIVND (reference sequence). CDR3 length equals 16 residues. After removal of 3 bases from V and 4 bases from J, the junction contained 6 bases not matched to a gene. The CDR3 loop reads CASSIPGTGVNQPQHF. The CDR3, as DNA: TGTGCCAGTAGTATTCCCGGGACAGGGGTAAATCAGCCCCAGCATTTT. The entire variable domain, with the rest obtained from reference TRBV19 and TRBJ1-5, is as follows: DGGITQSPKYLFRKEGQNVTLSCEQNLNHDAMYWYRQDPGQGLRLIYYSQIVNDFQKGDIAEGYSVSREKKESFPLTVTSAQKNPTAFYLCASSIPGTGVNQPQHFGDGTRLSIL.

This clone was picked up one time. The chain uses TRBV6-6 and TRBJ2-7; D uncertain. Germline V CDR1 and CDR2: MNHNY, SVGAGI (reference sequence). V gave up 0 bases and J gave up 1 base, with 7 bases separating them. This CDR3 comprises 14 residues. The CDR3 reads CASSYSPSSYEQYF. CDR3 in DNA: TGTGCCAGCAGTTACTCGCCGTCTTCCTACGAGCAGTACTTC.

Remarks on this clone: Other DNA sequences in the same sample also yield this CDR3. The V and J genes are TRBV19 and TRBJ1-3; the D gene is possibly TRBD1 (5 bases). Trimming stripped 8 bases from V and 2 bases from J, with 10 bases between. Germline-derived CDR1 and CDR2 are LNHDA and SQIVND (reference sequence). The CDR3 consists of 13 residues. The CDR3 protein is CASSRGAGNTIYF. CDR3 DNA sequence: TGTGCCAGTTCCCGAGGGGCTGGAAACACCATATATTTT.

V usage is TRBV30 and J usage is TRBJ1-6; perhaps TRBD1 as D (5 bases). Trimming shortened V by 1 base and J by 10 bases, and 26 bases separated the two germline ends. The germline V gene has CDR1 GTSNPN and CDR2 SVGIG (reference sequence). There are 18 residues in the CDR3. CDR3 loop: CAWSALILRDGGRSPLHF. CDR3 bases: TGTGCCTGGAGTGCTCTAATACTCCGGGACGGAGGGAGGTCACCCCTCCACTTT. Supplemented by reference TRBV30 and TRBJ1-6, the full variable domain reads SQTIHQWPATLVQPVGSPLSLECTVEGTSNPNLYWYRQAAGRGLQLLFYSVGIGQISSEVPQNLSASRPQDRQFILSSKKLLLSDSGFYLCAWSALILRDGGRSPLHFGNGTRLTVT.

V is TRBV5-4 and J is TRBJ2-1; 8 bases agree with TRBD2. The CDR3 has 14 amino acids. Looked up from germline, CDR1 is SGHNT and CDR2 is YYREEE (reference sequence). J gave up 7 bases and V 1 base, and 4 bases lay outside the gene matches. CDR3 in amino acids: CASSLTGGFNEQFF. The CDR3 DNA reads TGTGCCAGCAGCTTGACGGGAGGGTTTAATGAGCAGTTCTTC.

This chain joins TRBV5-1 and TRBJ2-7; 7 bases are a match to TRBD1. V gave up 2 bases and J gave up 2 bases; unmatched junction bases: 7. CDR3 length: 15 amino acids. The V gene's germline CDR1 is SGHRS and CDR2 YFSETQ. This CDR3 is CASSFSLGQAYEQYF. In DNA, the CDR3 is TGCGCCAGCAGCTTTTCTCTTGGACAGGCCTACGAGCAGTACTTC.

The chain is built from TRBV7-6 and TRBJ2-3; the D is unclear. The CDR3 totals 17 residues. Germline V gene sequence: CDR1 SGHVS, CDR2 FNYEAQ. Trimming removed 1 base at V and 1 base at J, with 15 bases between. CDR3 in DNA: TGTGCCAGCAGCTTAGGCTCGTGGGTAGAGGGCACAGATACGCAGTATTTT. Protein product: CASSLGSWVEGTDTQYF.